Sequencing of this T cell receptor (beta chain) was carried out in a study of early T cells in non-severe SARS-CoV-2 infection. The wider study: Bulk RNA from unsorted whole blood was sequenced; chains were unpaired.

Individual cDNA molecules were tagged with unique molecular identifiers. TCRdb redid the calling of the 5' RACE reads with MiXCR, one entry per CDR3 protein. The repertoire consists of 85,000 to 100,000 distinct CDR3 sequences, with approximately 11% occurring once and the leading ten covering 4.7%. The germline gives CDR1 SGHAT, CDR2 FQNNGV. Trimming at V came to 7 bases and at J to 1 base, leaving 10 bases not matched to a gene. The CDR3 totals 16 residues. The sequence derives from an adult who was a healthcare worker with PCR-confirmed SARS-CoV-2 infection or an uninfected control (not recorded which). Sequenced material: whole blood, taken at baseline. This chain links TRBV11-2 with TRBJ2-3; 8 nucleotides align to TRBD2. The CDR3 protein is CASKSQRGGGTDTQYF. The DNA of the CDR3 is TGTGCCAGCAAATCACAACGGGGGGGAGGCACAGATACGCAGTATTTT.